The text below deals with one TCR beta chain. Which antigen it targets is not known. No per-base quality is available; no much larger clone lies one base away. The immunoSEQ Assay, a bias-controlled multiplex PCR, was used to amplify TCRbeta CDR3 regions from genomic DNA. Processing in the source paper ran as follows. Nucleated cell counts per sample were estimated from amplification of reference gene primers within the assay. To quantify the absolute abundance of each unique TCRbeta CDR3 rearrangement, sequence reads were collapsed and filtered. Productive Simpson clonality was computed per sample as the square root of Simpson's diversity index over productive rearrangements. TCRdb retrieved this table from immuneACCESS and kept in-frame rearrangements only. Not all clones are present; in checked studies, unresolved V genes account for under half, and no reason is known for the remainder. That table is the source of V, J and clone size, and D and trimming were worked out from the DNA. The sample records more than 200,000 clones, around 86% of which are singletons. The biggest ten clones account for under 14% of the sample.

At one collaborating source in Seattle, patients were enrolled during active infection and were followed longitudinally through the course of disease. Each collaborating institution followed its own protocols to collect whole blood in K2EDTA tubes. Collaborator samples were shipped for TCRbeta analysis as frozen whole blood, isolated PBMCs, or DNA extracted from either sample type. The data originate from a study of blood T cell repertoires in COVID-19 (dated by TCRdb to 2019 to 2021). Some background on the complete study: Collaborator samples came from the United States, Italy and Spain and covered acute and convalescent phases of COVID-19. The prospective study material was composed of cDNA or gDNA derived from T cells, B-cell-depleted T cells, or PBMCs. Subjects who had been exposed to COVID-19, were actively infected with it, or had recovered from it provided the deeply sampled blood TCRbeta repertoires that made up the dataset. A freely available public database, intended as a resource for researchers studying the immune response to SARS-CoV-2, is where the repertoires were released. The samples were drawn from the first 160 participants of the ongoing ImmuneRACE study and from over a thousand subjects provided by 6 global collaborators. A de-identified subject ID, COVID-19 status, age in years and sex were almost always included in the sample metadata. Where HLA class I and class II types were available, the types were taken from metadata supplied by the sample provider, not from assay-based typing. What the authors observed across the whole study: The quantity of clinical and demographic metadata differed by source and by participant and was supplied without curation.

The specimen was peripheral blood. This TCR came from a middle-aged man with COVID-19, enrolled during active disease.

Here is the DNA: TGTGCCAGCGCGGCTAACGACCTCTATGGCTACACCTTC. This translates into CASAANDLYGYTF. The chain uses TRBV12-3 or TRBV12-4 and TRBJ1-2, with no D gene named confidently. The junction shows trimming of 8 bases on V and 4 bases on J, plus 14 bases between the germline ends. The CDR3 runs 13 residues from the cysteine to the phenylalanine. Just CDR3 DNA is preserved here, 39 bases in frame from base 1.